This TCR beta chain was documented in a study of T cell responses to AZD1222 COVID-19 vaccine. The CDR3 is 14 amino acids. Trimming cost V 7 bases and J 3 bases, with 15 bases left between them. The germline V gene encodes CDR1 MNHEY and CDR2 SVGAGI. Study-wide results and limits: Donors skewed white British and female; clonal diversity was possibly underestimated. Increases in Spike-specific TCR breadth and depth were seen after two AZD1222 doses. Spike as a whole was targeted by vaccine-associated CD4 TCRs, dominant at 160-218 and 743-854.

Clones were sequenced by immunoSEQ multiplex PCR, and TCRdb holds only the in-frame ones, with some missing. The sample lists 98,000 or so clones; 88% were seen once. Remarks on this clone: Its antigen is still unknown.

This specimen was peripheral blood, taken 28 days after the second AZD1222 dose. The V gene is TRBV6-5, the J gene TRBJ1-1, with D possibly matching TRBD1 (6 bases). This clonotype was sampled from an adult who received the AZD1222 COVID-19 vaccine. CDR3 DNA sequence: TGTGCCAGCATCAGGATGAGGGGGGACACTGAAGCTTTCTTT. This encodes CASIRMRGDTEAFF.